A single sample gave rise to the 31 T cell receptor beta chains below, sequenced in a study of graft-versus-host responses after intestinal transplantation. Sequencing used immunoSEQ multiplex PCR; TCRdb keeps in-frame clones, though not all of them. The sample lists around 54,000 clones; about 89% were seen once. The sequencing used PBMCs, collected approximately 660 days after intestinal transplant. The receptor set was obtained from a human patient who received an intestinal transplant, so some T cells may come from the graft donor.

The rearrangement links TRBV10-3 to TRBJ2-7; either TRBD1 or TRBD2 may supply D (5 bases each). V was shortened by 3 bases and J by 5 bases, with 11 bases between the two germline ends. In germline, CDR1 is ENHRY, CDR2 SYGVKD. This CDR3 contains 13 residues. Here the CDR3 DNA reads TGTGCCATCAGTGACCCCAGGGAGCACGAGCAGTACTTC. Amino acids: CAISDPREHEQYF.

This clone was detected only once. The chain carries TRBV30 and TRBJ1-2, with D hard to call. This CDR3 comprises 15 residues. Germline lookup yields CDR1 GTSNPN and CDR2 SVGIG (reference sequence). The V end lost 3 bases, the J end lost 4 bases, and 18 bases lay between the germline ends. CDR3 sequence reads: CAWSEGSTILYGYTF. DNA of the CDR3: TGTGCCTGGAGCGAGGGCAGCACTATTCTCTATGGCTACACCTTC.

A single count supports this clone. The chain uses TRBV29-1 and TRBJ2-7; D is undetermined. This CDR3 has 13 amino acids. The V end was cut by 4 bases, the J end by 2 bases, with 12 bases between. Germline CDR1 reads SQVTM; CDR2 reads ANQGSEA. The CDR3 DNA reads as TGCAGCGTTGGTCACCGGAAGGCCTACGAGCAGTACTTC. Its protein is CSVGHRKAYEQYF.

The chain links TRBV6-6 to TRBJ1-6; the D gene is possibly TRBD1 (6 bases). CDR3 length: 15 residues. Between the trimmed V and J ends, which lost 6 bases and 5 bases, there was a span of 14 bases. In germline, CDR1 is MNHNY, CDR2 SVGAGI (reference sequence). The CDR3 coding sequence is TGTGCCAGCAGGCCGGGACATCGAGATAATTCACCCCTCCACTTT. Protein sequence: CASRPGHRDNSPLHF.

This clone was detected only once. The chain employs TRBV10-1 and TRBJ1-1, with D unclear. The CDR3 is made up of 12 amino acids. The V gene's germline CDR1 is WNHNN and CDR2 SYGVQD (reference sequence). The V and J ends lost 5 bases and 10 bases respectively, with 14 bases between them. The CDR3 region is CASSNSPRGAFF. DNA of the CDR3: TGCGCCAGCAGTAACTCTCCGCGGGGAGCTTTCTTT.

The chain has TRBV19 and TRBJ2-1, with D possibly being TRBD1 (6 bases). V shed 4 bases and J shed 6 bases, with 13 bases lying between them. CDR1 is LNHDA and CDR2 is SQIVND in the germline V gene (reference sequence). The CDR3 has 14 residues. CDR3 protein: CASSKKQGINEQFF. Here the CDR3 DNA reads TGTGCCAGTAGTAAAAAACAGGGAATCAATGAGCAGTTCTTC.

The chain combines TRBV10-1 with TRBJ2-2; D might be TRBD2 (7 bases). The CDR3 is made up of 18 amino acids. Germline V CDR1 and CDR2: WNHNN, SYGVQD (reference sequence). Trimming took off 8 bases at V and 5 bases at J, with 27 bases between the two ends. CDR3 sequence reads: CASGPAEGGRVLTGELFF. CDR3 DNA sequence: TGCGCCAGCGGGCCCGCTGAGGGGGGGCGAGTCCTTACCGGGGAGCTGTTTTTT.

V is TRBV9 and J is TRBJ1-2; tentative D call: TRBD1 (5 bases). With 4 bases removed from V and 4 bases from J, the gap between germline ends came to 17 bases. Per germline, CDR1 SGDLS and CDR2 YYNGEE. The CDR3 spans 15 residues. CDR3 DNA sequence: TGTGCCAGCAGCACCCCCGGTGGGGGTGGCTATGGCTACACCTTC. This sequence encodes CASSTPGGGGYGYTF.

This chain connects TRBV19 to TRBJ1-1; maybe TRBD1 (5 bases). Trimming removed 2 bases from V and 11 bases from J, with 18 bases in between. The germline V gene encodes CDR1 LNHDA and CDR2 SQIVND (reference sequence). This CDR3 contains 14 residues. CDR3 loop: CASSIYGRVSGAFF. The CDR3 region has the DNA TGTGCCAGTAGTATATACGGCCGGGTTTCAGGGGCTTTCTTT.

The J gene is TRBJ2-7, the V gene TRBV30; D may correspond to TRBD1 or TRBD2 (7 bases each). Looked up from germline, CDR1 is GTSNPN and CDR2 is SVGIG (reference sequence). This CDR3 contains 15 residues. Trimming cost V 1 base and J 6 bases, with 19 bases left between them. This CDR3 reads CAWSGAQGGAGEQYF. CDR3 nucleotide sequence: TGTGCCTGGAGTGGGGCCCAGGGGGGGGCGGGCGAGCAGTACTTC.

The chain has TRBV19 and TRBJ2-2; D call uncertain. This CDR3 region has 12 residues. V was cut by 3 bases and J by 6 bases, with 5 bases left in between. Germline V lookup: CDR1 LNHDA, CDR2 SQIVND (reference sequence). For the CDR3, the DNA is TGTGCCAGTAGTATTCGAGCCGGGGAGCTGTTTTTT. It yields the protein CASSIRAGELFF.

V is TRBV5-1 and J is TRBJ1-1; D gene unclear. The germline V gene has CDR1 SGHRS and CDR2 YFSETQ. Trimming removed 2 bases from V and 6 bases from J, with 17 bases in between. The CDR3 has 15 amino acids. CDR3 sequence (DNA): TGCGCCAGCAGCTTCGACGGGGTAAGTTTTCCTGAAGCTTTCTTT. Its protein is CASSFDGVSFPEAFF. The full variable domain, rest sourced from reference TRBV5-1 and TRBJ1-1, is KAGVTQTPRYLIKTRGQQVTLSCSPISGHRSVSWYQQTPGQGLQFLFEYFSETQRNKGNFPGRFSGRQFSNSRSEMNVSTLELGDSALYLCASSFDGVSFPEAFFGQGTRLTVV.

The rearrangement joins TRBV5-8 to TRBJ2-7; D call uncertain. Germline loops: CDR1 SGHTS, CDR2 YDEGEE. With 1 base removed from V and 7 bases from J, the gap between germline ends came to 12 bases. This CDR3 is built from 13 residues. The CDR3 protein is CASSLPDSWEQYF. DNA of the CDR3: TGTGCCAGCAGCTTGCCTGACTCCTGGGAGCAGTACTTC.

The chain combines TRBV6-5 with TRBJ2-7; D is uncertain. CDR3 length: 13 amino acids. V dropped 0 bases and J dropped 6 bases, with 9 bases sitting between them. Germline V lookup: CDR1 MNHEY, CDR2 SVGAGI. As DNA, the CDR3 is TGTGCCAGCAGTTACTCGACCCTGGGCGAGCAGTACTTC. Its protein is CASSYSTLGEQYF.

The chain couples TRBV10-3 to TRBJ2-5; the D is unclear. This CDR3 spans 12 amino acids. V lost 9 bases and J 2 bases, leaving 10 bases between the germline ends. CDR1 and CDR2 (germline): ENHRY, SYGVKD. The CDR3 spells CAIGSAQETQYF. CDR3 DNA: TGTGCCATTGGTTCGGCACAAGAGACCCAGTACTTC.

The chain carries TRBV11-2 and TRBJ1-2; possibly TRBD1 for D (5 bases). Germline-derived CDR1 and CDR2 are SGHAT and FQNNGV. V was clipped by 5 bases and J by 4 bases, with 14 bases between them. This CDR3 spans 14 amino acids. In nucleotides, the CDR3 is TGTGCCAGCAGCCCCGACAGCGGACCCTATGGCTACACCTTC. Its protein product is CASSPDSGPYGYTF.

The V call is TRBV11-1, the J call TRBJ1-1, with a possible D match to TRBD1 (5 bases). Trimming cost V 4 bases and J 4 bases, with 10 bases left between them. Looked up from germline, CDR1 is SGHAT and CDR2 is FQDESV (reference sequence). The CDR3 is made up of 13 amino acids. The DNA of the CDR3 is TGTGCCAGCAGCTCGGGGGGAGGCACTGAAGCTTTCTTT. Residues: CASSSGGGTEAFF. The whole variable domain, filled in from reference TRBV11-1 and TRBJ1-1, reads EAEVAQSPRYKITEKSQAVAFWCDPISGHATLYWYRQILGQGPELLVQFQDESVVDDSQLPKDRFSAERLKGVDSTLKIQPAELGDSAMYLCASSSGGGTEAFFGQGTRLTVV.

This sequence joins TRBV5-1 and TRBJ2-3; D uncertain. The CDR3 loop spans 13 amino acids. Trimming left V 4 bases short and J 1 base short, with 7 bases between. The germline CDR1 and CDR2 sequences are SGHRS and YFSETQ. This CDR3 is CASSPARTDTQYF. The CDR3 DNA reads as TGCGCCAGCAGCCCGGCCCGCACAGATACGCAGTATTTT. Combining the CDR3 with reference TRBV5-1 and TRBJ2-3 gives the whole variable domain KAGVTQTPRYLIKTRGQQVTLSCSPISGHRSVSWYQQTPGQGLQFLFEYFSETQRNKGNFPGRFSGRQFSNSRSEMNVSTLELGDSALYLCASSPARTDTQYFGPGTRLTVL.

V usage is TRBV7-9 and J usage is TRBJ1-4; the D gene is possibly TRBD1 (5 bases). The CDR3 totals 14 residues. Germline V gene data show CDR1 as SEHNR and CDR2 as FQNEAQ (reference sequence). Trimming took off 4 bases at V and 7 bases at J, with 13 bases between the two ends. CDR3 region: CASSSGPPIEKLFF. DNA of the CDR3: TGTGCCAGCAGCTCGGGACCGCCGATTGAAAAACTGTTTTTT.

The count of this clone is one. The gene calls are TRBV15 and TRBJ2-3, with 8 positions matching TRBD2. Trimming at V came to 5 bases and at J to 6 bases, leaving 7 bases not matched to a gene. Germline V gives CDR1 LNHNV, CDR2 YYDKDF (reference sequence). The CDR3 extends over 14 amino acids. CDR3 amino acids: CATSLRGGKDTQYF. The CDR3 region has the DNA TGTGCCACCAGCTTACGGGGGGGCAAGGATACGCAGTATTTT.

This chain's CDR3 is CASSLRSDRANVLTF. DNA of the CDR3: TGCGCCAGCAGCTTGAGGTCGGACCGGGCCAACGTCCTGACTTTC. This chain joins TRBV5-1 and TRBJ2-6, with D uncertain. Germline CDR1 and CDR2: SGHRS and YFSETQ. Trimming pared 1 base from V and 5 bases from J, leaving 10 bases between. The CDR3 consists of 15 residues.

This chain joins TRBV6-4 and TRBJ2-3; 9 positions agree with TRBD1. The V gene's germline CDR1 is MRHNA and CDR2 SNTAGT. CDR3 length: 15 residues. After removal of 3 bases from V and 3 bases from J, the junction contained 4 bases not matched to a gene. This CDR3 reads CASSDGDRVTDTQYF. The CDR3 bases are TGTGCCAGCAGTGATGGGGACAGGGTTACAGATACGCAGTATTTT.

CDR3 coding DNA: TGTGCCAGCAGTTTACAGGGGACTGGAAACACCATATATTTT. Translated, it gives CASSLQGTGNTIYF. The V gene is TRBV2, the J gene TRBJ1-3, with 7 bases aligning to TRBD1. The CDR3 is 14 amino acids. Trimming cost V 5 bases and J 2 bases; bases outside gene matches: 3. CDR1 is SNHLY and CDR2 is FYNNEI in the germline V gene.

The gene calls are TRBV10-3 and TRBJ1-2; D might be TRBD1 (5 bases). The length of the CDR3 is 12 residues. V was trimmed by 2 bases and J by 6 bases, leaving 7 bases between them. Germline CDR1 reads ENHRY; CDR2 reads SYGVKD. In DNA, the CDR3 is TGTGCCATCAGTGAGGACAGTCATGGCTACACCTTC. This sequence encodes CAISEDSHGYTF.

A remark on this clone: Other DNA sequences in the sample encode the same CDR3. The V gene is TRBV10-2, the J gene TRBJ2-7; D is tentatively TRBD1 or TRBD2 (5 bases each). This CDR3 region has 12 residues. From germline, CDR1 is WSHSY and CDR2 SAAADI. V was cut by 4 bases and J by 6 bases, with 10 bases left in between. CDR3 nucleotide sequence: TGCGCCAGCAGTGGGCAGGGACGCGAGCAGTACTTC. Amino acid sequence: CASSGQGREQYF.

The chain couples TRBV29-1 to TRBJ1-2; possibly TRBD1 for D (5 bases). The CDR3 has 12 residues. Germline V gene sequence: CDR1 SQVTM, CDR2 ANQGSEA. V gave up 8 bases and J gave up 6 bases, with 16 bases separating them. The CDR3 is CSSGGARDGYTF. The CDR3 bases are TGCAGCTCTGGCGGGGCGCGTGATGGCTACACCTTC.

This chain uses TRBV2 with TRBJ1-6, with D possibly matching TRBD1 (5 bases). Germline assignment: CDR1 SNHLY and CDR2 FYNNEI. V dropped 3 bases and J dropped 10 bases, with 13 bases sitting between them. The CDR3 runs 14 residues. The CDR3 DNA follows: TGTGCCAGCAGTGAGGAGGGGTCTGACTCACCCCTCCACTTT. Amino acid sequence: CASSEEGSDSPLHF.

The chain recombines TRBV18 with TRBJ2-1; D ambiguous. The CDR3 sequence is 14 residues long. V shed 0 bases and J shed 7 bases, with 10 bases lying between them. Per germline, CDR1 KGHSH and CDR2 LQKENI. The CDR3 is CASSPPSLGNEQFF. The DNA for the CDR3 is TGTGCCAGCTCACCACCGTCCCTGGGAAATGAGCAGTTCTTC.

The chain joins TRBV5-1 to TRBJ2-4, with D perhaps TRBD2 (6 bases). Trimming left V 1 base short and J 3 bases short, with 17 bases between. CDR3 size: 17 residues. Germline loops: CDR1 SGHRS, CDR2 YFSETQ. CDR3 residues: CASSLHGRGRGKNIQYF. The CDR3 DNA sequence: TGCGCCAGCAGCTTGCATGGGCGGGGTAGGGGCAAAAACATTCAGTACTTC.

This clone has just a few counts. The genes are TRBV6-1 and TRBJ1-2, with D maybe TRBD1 (5 bases). The CDR3 length is 14 residues. The germline V gene encodes CDR1 MNHNS and CDR2 SASEGT. V was cut by 6 bases and J by 3 bases, with 14 bases left in between. The CDR3 DNA follows: TGTGCCAGCAGGAGGGACCCCTCTGACTATGGCTACACCTTC. Translation: CASRRDPSDYGYTF.

The genes are TRBV9 and TRBJ2-7; TRBD2 matches at 10 bases. Germline CDR1 and CDR2: SGDLS and YYNGEE. CDR3 length: 16 residues. Trimming took 0 bases from V and 6 from J; bases not matched to a gene: 9. CDR3 amino acids: CASSVVILAGPSEQYF. Here the CDR3 DNA reads TGTGCCAGCAGCGTAGTGATACTAGCGGGGCCCAGCGAGCAGTACTTC.